A single sample gave rise to the 20 T cell receptor beta chains below, sequenced in a study of T cells in Graves' hyperthyroidism and ophthalmopathy. Amplified TCR beta CDR3 regions came from RNA transcripts. Carried out on the TCR CDR3, a first-round RT-PCR used the HTBI primer set. A single record per CDR3 protein comes from TCRdb applying MiXCR to the multiplex PCR reads. The sample yields 650,000 to 800,000 distinct CDR3 sequences, 40% to 55% seen once. Sample: peripheral blood or thyroid tissue (not recorded which). Receptors were obtained from an adult man with Graves' disease, either hyperthyroidism or ophthalmopathy (not recorded which).

The V call is TRBV12-3 or TRBV12-4, the J call TRBJ2-5; D is possibly TRBD1 (5 bases). The CDR3 has 14 amino acids. Trimming removed 4 bases at V and 2 bases at J, with 11 bases between. This CDR3 is CASSSDTWQETQYF. CDR3 coding DNA: TGTGCCAGCAGTTCGGACACCTGGCAAGAGACCCAGTACTTC.

The chain couples TRBV25-1 to TRBJ1-5; D call uncertain. Between the trimmed V and J ends, which lost 5 bases and 0 bases, there was a span of 8 bases. The CDR3 spans 14 residues. In germline, CDR1 is MGHDK, CDR2 SYGVNS. The chain's CDR3 is CASSYDGSNQPQHF. The CDR3 coding sequence is TGTGCCAGCAGTTACGACGGTAGCAATCAGCCCCAGCATTTT.

The chain links TRBV12-3 or TRBV12-4 to TRBJ1-1; 8 nucleotides align to TRBD1. J gave up 3 bases and V 6 bases, and 6 bases lay outside the gene matches. The CDR3 sequence is 14 residues long. The CDR3, as DNA: TGTGCCAGCAGCTCAGGGGGCAGTTACACTGAAGCTTTCTTT. This sequence encodes CASSSGGSYTEAFF.

In this sample, this clonotype turned up many times. The chain has TRBV12-3 or TRBV12-4 and TRBJ2-7; D gene ambiguous. V gave up 0 bases and J gave up 12 bases, with 12 bases separating them. This CDR3 is built from 12 residues. CDR3 loop: CASSLAHGYLYF. The DNA of the CDR3 is TGTGCCAGCAGTTTAGCGCACGGCTACCTGTACTTC.

As regards this clonotype: One base away lies a much larger clone, so this may be a sequencing read error. The chain is built from TRBV13 and TRBJ1-4; D not certain. From germline, CDR1 is PRHDT and CDR2 FYEKMQ (reference sequence). The CDR3 extends over 14 amino acids. V dropped 6 bases and J dropped 7 bases, with 15 bases sitting between them. The CDR3 sequence is CASSGKRTGEKLFF. The CDR3 nucleotides read TGTGCCAGCAGTGGGAAGAGAACGGGTGAAAAACTGTTTTTT.

The rearrangement links TRBV7-2 to TRBJ2-6, with D possibly matching TRBD2 (6 bases). Trimming took off 5 bases at V and 10 bases at J, with 24 bases between the two ends. Per the germline V gene, CDR1 is SGHTA and CDR2 is FQGNSA. The CDR3 sequence is 17 residues long. CDR3 sequence: CASSPRVAKGRSNVLTF. CDR3 sequence (DNA): TGTGCCAGCAGCCCAAGGGTTGCAAAAGGGAGGTCGAACGTCCTGACTTTC.

The CDR3 sequence is CASSPRTDKNTEAFF. CDR3 sequence (DNA): TGTGCCAGTAGTCCGCGGACGGATAAGAACACTGAAGCTTTCTTT. V gene TRBV19 combines with J gene TRBJ1-1; D uncertain. This CDR3 comprises 15 residues. Trimming left V 5 bases short and J 1 base short, with 14 bases between. Germline loops: CDR1 LNHDA, CDR2 SQIVND (reference sequence).

This clonotype showed up just a few times. This chain connects TRBV7-9 to TRBJ1-2; possible D gene TRBD1, 5 bases. The CDR3 sequence is 14 residues long. Looked up from germline, CDR1 is SEHNR and CDR2 is FQNEAQ (reference sequence). V lost 3 bases and J lost 11, with 19 bases in between. CDR3: CASSFGTVRESYTF. CDR3 DNA: TGTGCCAGCAGCTTTGGGACGGTCCGTGAGAGTTACACCTTC. The full variable domain, completed using reference TRBV7-9 and TRBJ1-2, is DTGVSQNPRHKITKRGQNVTFRCDPISEHNRLYWYRQTLGQGPEFLTYFQNEAQLEKSRLLSDRFSAERPKGSFSTLEIQRTEQGDSAMYLCASSFGTVRESYTFGSGTRLTVV.

The chain links TRBV12-3 or TRBV12-4 to TRBJ1-2, with D maybe TRBD1 (6 bases). This CDR3 has 14 residues. Trimming pared 2 bases from V and 5 bases from J, leaving 12 bases between. In DNA form, the CDR3 reads TGTGCCAGCAGTTTATCAGGGGAAGTTTATGGCTACACCTTC. This sequence encodes CASSLSGEVYGYTF.

V and J are TRBV19 and TRBJ1-5; 7 bases fit TRBD1. V gave up 4 bases and J gave up 2 bases; unmatched junction bases: 8. The germline gives CDR1 LNHDA, CDR2 SQIVND (reference sequence). This CDR3 region has 16 residues. Written as DNA, the CDR3 is TGTGCCAGTAGTACTGGACAGGTACGGGGCAATCAGCCCCAGCATTTT. Encoded protein: CASSTGQVRGNQPQHF.

The chain links TRBV7-9 to TRBJ1-1, with a tentative D call TRBD1 (5 bases). The V gene's germline CDR1 is SEHNR and CDR2 FQNEAQ (reference sequence). Trimming pared 2 bases from V and 3 bases from J, leaving 10 bases between. The CDR3 is 14 amino acids. Here the CDR3 reads CASSLFREDTEAFF. The CDR3 coding sequence is TGTGCCAGCAGCTTATTCAGGGAGGACACTGAAGCTTTCTTT.

This chain connects TRBV4-1 to TRBJ1-3, with D hard to call. Trimming pared 3 bases from V and 3 bases from J, leaving 6 bases between. The CDR3 totals 13 residues. CDR1 and CDR2 from the germline V gene are MGHRA and YSYEKL. In DNA form, the CDR3 reads TGCGCCAGCAGCCAGGGAAATGGAAACACCATATATTTT. Translating it yields CASSQGNGNTIYF.

Ten or more counts support this clonotype. The chain joins TRBV29-1 to TRBJ1-1; 7 nucleotides agree with TRBD1. Losses at the gene ends were 6 bases for V and 0 bases for J; bases not matched to a gene: 4. CDR3 length equals 13 residues. CDR1 and CDR2 (germline): SQVTM, ANQGSEA. The chain's CDR3 is CSVPTGVNTEAFF. The CDR3, as DNA: TGCAGCGTCCCTACAGGGGTGAACACTGAAGCTTTCTTT.

The chain employs TRBV20-1 and TRBJ2-5; D gene uncertain. The J call may be incorrect, as the DNA end agrees better with TRBJ2-7. The CDR3 totals 15 residues. Germline values: CDR1 DFQATT, CDR2 SNEGSKA (reference sequence). CDR3 DNA sequence: TGCAGTGCTAGAGTCTTGGGTGCGACGTCCTACGAGCAGTACTTC. As protein: CSARVLGATSYEQYF.

A remark on this clonotype: Likely a read error: the CDR3 ends without its conserved phenylalanine or tryptophan. The chain has TRBV2 and TRBJ1-2; 7 nucleotides match TRBD1. The length of the CDR3 is 13 residues. CDR1 and CDR2 from the germline V gene are SNHLY and FYNNEI. For the CDR3, the DNA is TGTGCCAGCAACACGGGACAGAACTATGGTTACACCCCC. This translates into CASNTGQNYGYTP.

This chain connects TRBV15 to TRBJ2-3; D is ambiguous. CDR1 and CDR2 from the germline V gene are LNHNV and YYDKDF (reference sequence). V lost 0 bases and J lost 0, with 10 bases in between. This CDR3 has 16 residues. CDR3 DNA: TGTGCCACCAGCAGAGAAGTCAGCACGAGCACAGATACGCAGTATTTT. Translating gives CATSREVSTSTDTQYF.

This chain links TRBV9 with TRBJ1-2; D is unclear. The CDR3 is made up of 17 amino acids. Trimming stripped 0 bases from V and 4 bases from J, with 19 bases between. The germline gives CDR1 SGDLS, CDR2 YYNGEE. CDR3 in amino acids: CASSVEGSAASVYGYTF. The CDR3 DNA sequence: TGTGCCAGCAGCGTAGAAGGTAGTGCAGCCAGTGTCTATGGCTACACCTTC.

A single count supports this clonotype. This may stem from a read error, because a much larger clone lies one nucleotide away. The chain is built from TRBV10-3 and TRBJ2-2; 7 bases agree with TRBD2. The CDR3 totals 14 residues. In germline, CDR1 is ENHRY, CDR2 SYGVKD. The junction had 8 bases not matched to a gene; V was cut back by 11 bases and J by 2 bases. CDR3 residues: CAPGLGPNTGELFF. CDR3 bases: TGTGCCCCCGGACTAGGGCCTAACACCGGGGAGCTGTTTTTT.

The chain recombines TRBV7-9 with TRBJ1-6, with 8 bases fitting TRBD1. Germline CDR1 is SEHNR and CDR2 is FQNEAQ (reference sequence). V lost 5 bases and J lost 10; bases outside the gene matches: 16. The CDR3 consists of 17 residues. CDR3 loop: CASSVRASQGAGSPLHF. In DNA, the CDR3 is TGTGCCAGCAGCGTCCGAGCGAGCCAGGGGGCTGGATCACCCCTCCACTTT. Combining the CDR3 with reference TRBV7-9 and TRBJ1-6 gives the whole variable domain DTGVSQNPRHKITKRGQNVTFRCDPISEHNRLYWYRQTLGQGPEFLTYFQNEAQLEKSRLLSDRFSAERPKGSFSTLEIQRTEQGDSAMYLCASSVRASQGAGSPLHFGNGTRLTVT.

The chain is built from TRBV9 and TRBJ1-6, with D possibly being TRBD1 (5 bases). V lost 1 base to trimming and J lost 10 bases, with 12 bases between them. Germline CDR1 SGDLS, CDR2 YYNGEE. The CDR3 totals 14 residues. The CDR3: CASSVLVGDSPLHF. The CDR3 DNA follows: TGTGCCAGCAGCGTATTAGTCGGGGACTCACCCCTCCACTTT.